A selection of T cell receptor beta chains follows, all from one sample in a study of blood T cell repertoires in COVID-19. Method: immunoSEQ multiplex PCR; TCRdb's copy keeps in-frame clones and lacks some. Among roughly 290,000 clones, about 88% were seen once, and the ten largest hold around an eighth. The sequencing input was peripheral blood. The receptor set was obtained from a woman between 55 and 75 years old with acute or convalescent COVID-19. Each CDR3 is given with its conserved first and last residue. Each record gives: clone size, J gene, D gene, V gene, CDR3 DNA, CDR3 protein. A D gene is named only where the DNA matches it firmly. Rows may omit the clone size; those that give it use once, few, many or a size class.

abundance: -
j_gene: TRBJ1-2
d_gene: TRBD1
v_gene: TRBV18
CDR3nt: TGTGCCAGCTCACAGACAGGGGGCTATGGCTACACCTTC
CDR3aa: CASSQTGGYGYTF

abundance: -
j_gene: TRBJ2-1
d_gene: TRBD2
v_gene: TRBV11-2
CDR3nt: TGTGCCAGCAGCTTCCAGGGACTAGTGGGCAATGAGCAGTTCTTC
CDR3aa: CASSFQGLVGNEQFF

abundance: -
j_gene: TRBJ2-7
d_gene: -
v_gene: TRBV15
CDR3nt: TGTGCCACCAGCCAGCCACGGGAGCCTCAATCCTACGAGCAGTACTTC
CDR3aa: CATSQPREPQSYEQYF

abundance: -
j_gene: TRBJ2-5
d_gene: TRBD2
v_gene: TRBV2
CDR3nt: TGTGCCAGCATGGAGACTAGCGGGGGGGTCAAGACCCAGTACTTC
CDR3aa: CASMETSGGVKTQYF

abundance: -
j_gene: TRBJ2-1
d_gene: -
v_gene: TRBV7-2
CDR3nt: TGTGCCAGCAGCTTAGTATCCAGGGTGCGCTTCAGCTCCTACAATGAGCAGTTCTTC
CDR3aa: CASSLVSRVRFSSYNEQFF

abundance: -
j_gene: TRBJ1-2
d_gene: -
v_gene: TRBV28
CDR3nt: TGTGCCAGCAGTTTAGCCGGGAAGCAAGGCTACACCTTC
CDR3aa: CASSLAGKQGYTF

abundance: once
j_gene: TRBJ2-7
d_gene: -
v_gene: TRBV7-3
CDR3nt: TGTGCCAGCAGCGCAACAGGGATACCACTAGGACTCGGCGACTACGAGCAGTACTTC
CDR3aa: CASSATGIPLGLGDYEQYF

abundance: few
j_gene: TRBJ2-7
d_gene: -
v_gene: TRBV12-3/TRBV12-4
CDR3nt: TGTGCCAGCAGTCTTCAGGGATACGAGCAGTACTTC
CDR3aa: CASSLQGYEQYF

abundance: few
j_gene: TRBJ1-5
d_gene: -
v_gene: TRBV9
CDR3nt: TGTGCCAGCAGCGTAGGCGTCGGGGGAAGCAATCAGCCCCAGCATTTT
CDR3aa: CASSVGVGGSNQPQHF

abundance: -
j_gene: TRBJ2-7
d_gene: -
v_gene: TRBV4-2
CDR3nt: TGTGCCAGCAGCCAAGATACGGGCAGGGGTTACGAGCAGTACTTC
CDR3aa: CASSQDTGRGYEQYF

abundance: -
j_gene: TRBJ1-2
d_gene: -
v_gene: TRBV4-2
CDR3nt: TGTGCCAGCAGCCAAGAGGGAACAGGCCAAGGTGGCTACACCTTC
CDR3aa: CASSQEGTGQGGYTF

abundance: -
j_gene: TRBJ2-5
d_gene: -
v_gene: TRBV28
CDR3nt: TGTGCCAGCAGAGGGGACCAAGAGACCCAGTACTTC
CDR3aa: CASRGDQETQYF

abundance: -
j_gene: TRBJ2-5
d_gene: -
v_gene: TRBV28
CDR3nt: TGTGCCAGCAGTCGGGACTTCCAAGAGACCCAGTACTTC
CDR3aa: CASSRDFQETQYF

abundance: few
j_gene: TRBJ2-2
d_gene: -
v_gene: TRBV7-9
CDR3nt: TGTGCCAGCAGGCCTTCTAGAGGGAGTGACACCGGGGAGCTGTTTTTT
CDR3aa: CASRPSRGSDTGELFF

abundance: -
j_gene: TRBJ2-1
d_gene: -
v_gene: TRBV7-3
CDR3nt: TGTGCCAGCAGCCCTGGGAGGTCCTACAATGAGCAGTTCTTC
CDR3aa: CASSPGRSYNEQFF

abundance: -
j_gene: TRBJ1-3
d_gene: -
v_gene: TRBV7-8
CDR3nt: TGTGCCAGCAGCTTAGGATCTAGCTCTGGAAACACCATATATTTT
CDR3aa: CASSLGSSSGNTIYF

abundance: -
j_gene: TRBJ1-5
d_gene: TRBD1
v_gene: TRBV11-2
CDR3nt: TGTGCCAGCAGCGGAACAGGACAGGGGGTAAGCAATCAGCCCCAGCATTTT
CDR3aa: CASSGTGQGVSNQPQHF

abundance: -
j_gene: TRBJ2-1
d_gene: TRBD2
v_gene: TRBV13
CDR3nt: TGTGCCAGCAGCTCAGAGAATAGCGGGGGCGGCGAGCAGTTCTTC
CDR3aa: CASSSENSGGGEQFF

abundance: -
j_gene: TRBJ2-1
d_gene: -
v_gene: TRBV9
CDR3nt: TGTGCCAGCAGCGCCTTACACAGGCTTCCTGACTACAATGAGCAGTTCTTC
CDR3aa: CASSALHRLPDYNEQFF

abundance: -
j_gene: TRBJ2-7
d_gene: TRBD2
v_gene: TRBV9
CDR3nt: TGTGCCAGCAGCGGAACTAGCGGGGGAGAGCAGTACTTC
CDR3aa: CASSGTSGGEQYF

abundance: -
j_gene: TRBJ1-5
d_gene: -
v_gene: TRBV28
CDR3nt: TGTGCCAGCAGTTTTATGAATCAGCCCCAGCATTTT
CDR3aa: CASSFMNQPQHF

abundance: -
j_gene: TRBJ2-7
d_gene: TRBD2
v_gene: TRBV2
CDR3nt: TGTGCCAGCAGTCCGGGGGGGCTCGAGCAGTACTTC
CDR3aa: CASSPGGLEQYF

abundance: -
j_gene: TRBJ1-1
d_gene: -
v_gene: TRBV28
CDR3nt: TGTGCCAGCAGTCCTCGGGGGGGGATAGGGACTGAAGCTTTCTTT
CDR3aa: CASSPRGGIGTEAFF

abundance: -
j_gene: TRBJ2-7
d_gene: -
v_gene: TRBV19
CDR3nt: TGTGCCAGTAGTATGACCGGGTCCCCCTACGAGCAGTACTTC
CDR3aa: CASSMTGSPYEQYF

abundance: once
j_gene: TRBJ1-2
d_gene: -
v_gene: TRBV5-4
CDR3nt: TGTGCCAGCAGCAGCGGGGGGCGAGGAGGCTACACCTTC
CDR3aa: CASSSGGRGGYTF

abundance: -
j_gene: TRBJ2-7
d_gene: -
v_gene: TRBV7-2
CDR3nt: TGTGCCAGCAGCTTTCAAGCGATCACCTCCTACGAGCAGTACTTC
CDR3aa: CASSFQAITSYEQYF

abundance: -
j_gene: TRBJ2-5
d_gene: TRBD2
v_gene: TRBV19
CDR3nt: TGTGCCAGTAGCGTGTGGGGACTAGCGGGGTGGGAGACCCAGTACTTC
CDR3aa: CASSVWGLAGWETQYF

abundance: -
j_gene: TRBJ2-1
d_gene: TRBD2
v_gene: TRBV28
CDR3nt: TGTGCCAGCAGTTTAAGATTGCTAGCGGTGGCCTGGATTAATGAGCAGTTCTTC
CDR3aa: CASSLRLLAVAWINEQFF

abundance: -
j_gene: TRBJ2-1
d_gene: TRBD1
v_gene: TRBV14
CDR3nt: TGTGCCAGCAGCCTACCGGGACAGGGGGGCAATGAGCAGTTCTTC
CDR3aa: CASSLPGQGGNEQFF

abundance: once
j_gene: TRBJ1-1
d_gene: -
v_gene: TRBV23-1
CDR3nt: TGCGCCAGCAGTTCGTACTGGGAGGTTAAGGCTGAAGCTTTCTTT
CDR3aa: CASSSYWEVKAEAFF

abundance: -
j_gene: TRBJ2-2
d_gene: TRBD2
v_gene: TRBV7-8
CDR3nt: TGTGCCAGCAGGCAGCGTGGGGGGGCGAACACCGGGGAGCTGTTTTTT
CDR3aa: CASRQRGGANTGELFF

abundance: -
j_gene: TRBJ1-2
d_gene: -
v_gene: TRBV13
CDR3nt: TGTGCCAGCAGCGTAGCCTACTATGGCTACACCTTC
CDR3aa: CASSVAYYGYTF

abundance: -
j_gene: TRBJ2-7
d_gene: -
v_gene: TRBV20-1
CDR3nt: TGCAGTGCTAGTATCCCGGGAGCTAGCTCCTACGAGCAGTACTTC
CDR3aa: CSASIPGASSYEQYF

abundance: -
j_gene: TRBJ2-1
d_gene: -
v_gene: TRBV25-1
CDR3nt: TGTGCCAGCAGTGAATCCGGGTCCTACAATGAGCAGTTCTTC
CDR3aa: CASSESGSYNEQFF

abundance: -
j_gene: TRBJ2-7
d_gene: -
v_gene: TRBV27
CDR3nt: TGTGCCAGCAGTTTCGGAGGGTTGGGGGGATCCTACGAGCAGTACTTC
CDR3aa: CASSFGGLGGSYEQYF

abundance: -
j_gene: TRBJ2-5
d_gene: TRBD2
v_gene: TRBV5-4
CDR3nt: TGTGCCAGCACCCGCCGGGGGGGACAAGAGACCCAGTACTTC
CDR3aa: CASTRRGGQETQYF

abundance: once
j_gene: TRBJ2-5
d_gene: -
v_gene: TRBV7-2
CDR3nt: TGTGCCAGCAGCTTAGACCCCGGGATTAAGACCCAGTACTTC
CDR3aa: CASSLDPGIKTQYF

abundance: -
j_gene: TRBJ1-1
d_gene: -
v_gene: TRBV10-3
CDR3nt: TGTGCCATCAGCGAACCTTGGGAGGGTCCTGAAGCTTTCTTT
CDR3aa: CAISEPWEGPEAFF

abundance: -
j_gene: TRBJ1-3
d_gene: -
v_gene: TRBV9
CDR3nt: TGTGCCAGCAGCGGTACAGGCTCTGGAAACACCATATATTTT
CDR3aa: CASSGTGSGNTIYF

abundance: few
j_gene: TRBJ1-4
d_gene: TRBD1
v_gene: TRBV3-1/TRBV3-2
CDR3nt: TGTGCCAGTAGGGGGCTTCACACTAATGAAAAACTGTTTTTT
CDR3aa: CASRGLHTNEKLFF

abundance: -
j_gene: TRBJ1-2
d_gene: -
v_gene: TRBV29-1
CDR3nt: TGCAGCGTCGACACCTTGAACTATGGCTACACCTTC
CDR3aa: CSVDTLNYGYTF

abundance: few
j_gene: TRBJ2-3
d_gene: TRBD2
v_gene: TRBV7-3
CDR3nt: TGTGCCAGCAGCCTATGGGGACTAGCGGGTGACACAGATACGCAGTATTTT
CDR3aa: CASSLWGLAGDTDTQYF

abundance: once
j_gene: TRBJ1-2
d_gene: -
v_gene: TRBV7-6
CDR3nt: TGTGCCAGCAGCCCCGCCGGGGTTCGCTATGGCTACACCTTC
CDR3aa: CASSPAGVRYGYTF

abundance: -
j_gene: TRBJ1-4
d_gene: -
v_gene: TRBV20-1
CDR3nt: TGCAGTGCTAGTATAGGGATTCTGGACAGTCTGAATGAAAAACTGTTTTTT
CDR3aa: CSASIGILDSLNEKLFF

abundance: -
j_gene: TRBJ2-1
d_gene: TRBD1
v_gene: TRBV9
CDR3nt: TGTGCCAGCAGCGCCGGACAGGGGGCCTACAATGAGCAGTTCTTC
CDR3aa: CASSAGQGAYNEQFF

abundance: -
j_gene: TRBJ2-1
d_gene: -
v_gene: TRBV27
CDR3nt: TGTGCCAGCAGTGCCCCGGGACTCCTCAATGAGCAGTTCTTC
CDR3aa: CASSAPGLLNEQFF

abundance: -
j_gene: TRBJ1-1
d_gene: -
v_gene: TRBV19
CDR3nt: TGTGCCAGCTTTCCGGGACAAAGGATGAACACTGAAGCTTTCTTT
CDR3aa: CASFPGQRMNTEAFF

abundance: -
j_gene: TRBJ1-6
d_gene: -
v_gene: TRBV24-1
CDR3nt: TGTGCCACCAAGGGCCAGGGGTTTGATTCACCCCTCCACTTT
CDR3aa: CATKGQGFDSPLHF

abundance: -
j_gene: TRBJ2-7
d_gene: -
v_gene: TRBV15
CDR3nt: TGTGCCACCAGCAGAGAGTTTGTGAACCGCGGATCCTACGAGCAGTACTTC
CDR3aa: CATSREFVNRGSYEQYF

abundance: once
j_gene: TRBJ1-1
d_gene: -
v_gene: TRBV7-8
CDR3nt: TGTGCCAGCAGCTTAGTGGGAGAGAACACTGAAGCTTTCTTT
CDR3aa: CASSLVGENTEAFF

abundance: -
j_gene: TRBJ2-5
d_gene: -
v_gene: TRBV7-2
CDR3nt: TGTGCCAGCAGCTCCGAAGAGACCCAGTACTTC
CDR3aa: CASSSEETQYF

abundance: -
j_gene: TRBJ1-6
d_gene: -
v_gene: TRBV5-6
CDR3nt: TGTGCCAGCAGCTTGGCACAGGGCTATAATTCACCCCTCCACTTT
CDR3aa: CASSLAQGYNSPLHF

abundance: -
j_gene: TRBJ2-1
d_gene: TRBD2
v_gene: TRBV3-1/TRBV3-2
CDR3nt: TGTGCCAGCAGCCCCCTGGGGATAGCGGGGGGGGGAAATGAGCAGTTCTTC
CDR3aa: CASSPLGIAGGGNEQFF

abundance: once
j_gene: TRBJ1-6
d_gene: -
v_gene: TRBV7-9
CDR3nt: TGTGCCAGCAGCTTAGATTGGACAGCGAACTATAATTCACCCCTCCACTTT
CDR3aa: CASSLDWTANYNSPLHF

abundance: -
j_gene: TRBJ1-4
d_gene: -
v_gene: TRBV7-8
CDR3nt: TGTGCCAGCAGCCTTGAGGCGGTTTCAACTAATGAAAAACTGTTTTTT
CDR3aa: CASSLEAVSTNEKLFF

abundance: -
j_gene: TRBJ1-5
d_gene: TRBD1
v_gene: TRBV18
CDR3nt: TGTGCCAGCTCAAGACAGGGGGGCATCGGCAATCAGCCCCAGCATTTT
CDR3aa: CASSRQGGIGNQPQHF

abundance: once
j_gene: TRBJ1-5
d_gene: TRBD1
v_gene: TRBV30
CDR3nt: TGTGCCTGGAGTGCCTTCCGGACAGGGAGCAATCAGCCCCAGCATTTT
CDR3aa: CAWSAFRTGSNQPQHF

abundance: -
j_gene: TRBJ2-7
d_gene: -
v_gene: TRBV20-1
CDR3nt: TGCAGTGCCAGAGGGACTCACGAGCAGTACTTC
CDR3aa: CSARGTHEQYF